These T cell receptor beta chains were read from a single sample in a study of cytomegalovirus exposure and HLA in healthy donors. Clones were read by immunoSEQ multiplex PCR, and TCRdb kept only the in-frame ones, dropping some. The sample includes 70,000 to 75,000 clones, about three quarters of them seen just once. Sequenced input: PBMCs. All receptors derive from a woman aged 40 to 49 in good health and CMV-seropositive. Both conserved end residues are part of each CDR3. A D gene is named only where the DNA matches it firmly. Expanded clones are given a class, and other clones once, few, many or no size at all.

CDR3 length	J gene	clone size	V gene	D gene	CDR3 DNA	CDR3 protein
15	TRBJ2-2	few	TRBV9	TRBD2	TGTGCCAGCAGCGCCCACGGGGGGGGCACCGGGGAGCTGTTTTTT	CASSAHGGGTGELFF
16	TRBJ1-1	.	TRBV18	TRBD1	TGTGCCAGCTCCCCACGACAGGGGGCGCGGGACACTGAAGCTTTCTTT	CASSPRQGARDTEAFF
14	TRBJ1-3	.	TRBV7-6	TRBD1	TGTGCCAGCAGCTCTTGGACAGGTGGAAACACCATATATTTT	CASSSWTGGNTIYF
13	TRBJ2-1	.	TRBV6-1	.	TGTGCCAGCGATAGCACTACCTACAATGAGCAGTTCTTC	CASDSTTYNEQFF
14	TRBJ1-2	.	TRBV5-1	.	TGCGCCAGCAGCTTGGAGCAGGGGCTCTATGGCTACACCTTC	CASSLEQGLYGYTF
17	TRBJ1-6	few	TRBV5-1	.	TGCGCCAGCAGCCTCCAGGGAAGGGGCTCCTATAATTCACCCCTCCACTTT	CASSLQGRGSYNSPLHF
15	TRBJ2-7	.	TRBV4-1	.	TGCGCCAGCAGCCAAGTTCTTGGGGGAGGCTATGAGCAGTACTTC	CASSQVLGGGYEQYF
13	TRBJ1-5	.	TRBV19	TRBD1	TGTGCCAGTAGAGGGGGCAGCAATCAGCCCCAGCATTTT	CASRGGSNQPQHF
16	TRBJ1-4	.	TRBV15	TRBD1	TGTGCCACCAGCAGAAACCCTACAGGGGGCCGTGAAAAACTGTTTTTT	CATSRNPTGGREKLFF
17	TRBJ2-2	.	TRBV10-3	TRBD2	TGTGCCATCAGTGAGTCGATGGGTAGCGGGGATGCCGGGGAGCTGTTTTTT	CAISESMGSGDAGELFF
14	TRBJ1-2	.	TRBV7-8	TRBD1	TGTGCCAGCAGCAAGGACAGGGTCAACTATGGCTACACCTTC	CASSKDRVNYGYTF
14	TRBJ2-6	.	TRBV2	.	TGTGCCAGCATCAGGGCGTACGGGGCCAACGTCCTGACTTTC	CASIRAYGANVLTF
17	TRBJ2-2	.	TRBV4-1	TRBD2	TGCGCCAGCAGCTTTTTCGGCCGGGGGGGTTACACCGGGGAGCTGTTTTTT	CASSFFGRGGYTGELFF
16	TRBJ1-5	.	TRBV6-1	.	TGTGCCAGCAGTGAAGGGGCAGGCTTAGGCAATCAGCCCCAGCATTTT	CASSEGAGLGNQPQHF
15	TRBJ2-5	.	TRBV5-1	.	TGCGCCAGCAGCCGCGGGACAGCCATCCAAGAGACCCAGTACTTC	CASSRGTAIQETQYF
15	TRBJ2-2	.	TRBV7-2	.	TGTGCCAGCAGCTTACGGCTAGCGTTCACCGGGGAGCTGTTTTTT	CASSLRLAFTGELFF
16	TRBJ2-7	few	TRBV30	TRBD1	TGTGCCTGGAGTGGAGGGACAGGGGATGGCTCCTACGAGCAGTACTTC	CAWSGGTGDGSYEQYF
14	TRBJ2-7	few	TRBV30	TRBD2	TGTGCCTGGAGTGGGACTAGCGGGGCCTACGAGCAGTACTTC	CAWSGTSGAYEQYF
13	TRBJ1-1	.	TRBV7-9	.	TGTGCCAGCAGCAAAAACATGAACACTGAAGCTTTCTTT	CASSKNMNTEAFF
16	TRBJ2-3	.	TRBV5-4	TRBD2	TGTGCCAGCAGCTCCCGGACTAGCGGGGGCACAGATACGCAGTATTTT	CASSSRTSGGTDTQYF
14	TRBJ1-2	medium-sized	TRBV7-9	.	TGTGCCAGCAGCTTAGGGGGACTGAGCTATGGCTACACCTTC	CASSLGGLSYGYTF
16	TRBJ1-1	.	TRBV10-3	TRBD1	TGTGCCATCAGTCCCGCCCGCGGGACAGAGAACACTGAAGCTTTCTTT	CAISPARGTENTEAFF
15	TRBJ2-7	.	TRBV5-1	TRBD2	TGCGCCAGCAGCAAGACTAGCGGGGTCGATTACGAGCAGTACTTC	CASSKTSGVDYEQYF
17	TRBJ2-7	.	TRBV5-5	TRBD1	TGTGCCAGCAGCTTCCTCCCAGGGGGCGCAGGGACCTACGAGCAGTACTTC	CASSFLPGGAGTYEQYF
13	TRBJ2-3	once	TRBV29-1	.	TGCAGCGCCCAGACCGGGGTCCAGGGGACGCAGTATTTT	CSAQTGVQGTQYF
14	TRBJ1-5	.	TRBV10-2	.	TGCGCCAGCAGTGAGGCGGGGGGCGGTCAGCCCCAGCATTTT	CASSEAGGGQPQHF
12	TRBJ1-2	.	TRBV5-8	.	TGTGCCAGCAGCTTGATGACTTCCGGCTACACCTTC	CASSLMTSGYTF
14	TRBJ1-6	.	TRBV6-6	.	TGTGCCAGCAGTTATAGAGTCGAGAATTCACCCCTCCACTTT	CASSYRVENSPLHF
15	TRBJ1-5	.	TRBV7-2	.	TGTGCCAGCAGCTTAGTTGCACAGGCGAATCAGCCCCAGCATTTT	CASSLVAQANQPQHF
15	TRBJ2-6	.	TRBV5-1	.	TGCGCCAGCAGCTTAGGGGGGGATGGGGCCAACGTCCTGACTTTC	CASSLGGDGANVLTF
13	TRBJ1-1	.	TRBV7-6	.	TGTGCCAGCAGCCTCACACCCAACACTGAAGCTTTCTTT	CASSLTPNTEAFF
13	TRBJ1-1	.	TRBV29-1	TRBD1	TGCAGCGTCGGAGGGGGCAGTACGCCTGAAGCTTTCTTT	CSVGGGSTPEAFF
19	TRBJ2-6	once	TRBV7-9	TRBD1	TGTGCCAGCAGCTCTCCACCGGGACAGTTACACTCTGGGGCCAACGTCCTGACTTTC	CASSSPPGQLHSGANVLTF
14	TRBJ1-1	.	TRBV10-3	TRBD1	TGTGCCTCCCAGGGGGCCCCCATGAACACTGAAGCTTTCTTT	CASQGAPMNTEAFF
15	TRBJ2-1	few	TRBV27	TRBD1	TGTGCCAGCAGTGCAGGGGGTCGCTCCTACAATGAGCAGTTCTTC	CASSAGGRSYNEQFF
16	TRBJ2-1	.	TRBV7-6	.	TGTGCCAGCAGCTTATCCGGCGGGGGCTACTACAATGAGCAGTTCTTC	CASSLSGGGYYNEQFF
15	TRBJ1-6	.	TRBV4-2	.	TGTGCCAGCAGCCCCCTCCTCGTTTATAATTCACCCCTCCACTTT	CASSPLLVYNSPLHF
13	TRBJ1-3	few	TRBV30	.	TGTGCCTGCGAGCGGGGGTCTGGAAACACCATATATTTT	CACERGSGNTIYF
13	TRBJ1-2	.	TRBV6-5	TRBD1	TGTGCCAGCATGAGGACAGGGGTGGGTGGCTACACCTTC	CASMRTGVGGYTF
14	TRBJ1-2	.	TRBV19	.	TGTGCCAGTAGTAGCCACACGGCGGCCTATGGCTACACCTTC	CASSSHTAAYGYTF
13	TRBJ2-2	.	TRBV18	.	TGTGCCAGCTCCCAACAGAACACCGGGGAGCTGTTTTTT	CASSQQNTGELFF
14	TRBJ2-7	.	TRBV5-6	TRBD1	TGTGCCAGCTCCAACAGGGGAATCACCTACGAGCAGTACTTC	CASSNRGITYEQYF
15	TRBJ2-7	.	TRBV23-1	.	TGCGCCAGCAGTCAGCTGGGCAGGCGCTCCTACGAGCAGTACTTC	CASSQLGRRSYEQYF
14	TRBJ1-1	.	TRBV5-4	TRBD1	TGTGCCAGCAGCCCCCTACAGGGGGGGGCTGAAGCTTTCTTT	CASSPLQGGAEAFF
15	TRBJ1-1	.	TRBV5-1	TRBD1	TGCGCCAGCAGCACAGGGGGCCGGGAGAACACTGAAGCTTTCTTT	CASSTGGRENTEAFF
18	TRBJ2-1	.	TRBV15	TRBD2	TGTGCCACCAGCAGAGGGGGACTAGCGGGGGATTCACACAATGAGCAGTTCTTC	CATSRGGLAGDSHNEQFF
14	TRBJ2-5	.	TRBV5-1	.	TGCGCCAGCAGCTCCGACTCGGGGGAAGAGACCCAGTACTTC	CASSSDSGEETQYF
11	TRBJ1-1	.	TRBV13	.	TGTGCCAGCAGCTTACGGACAGAAGCTTTCTTT	CASSLRTEAFF